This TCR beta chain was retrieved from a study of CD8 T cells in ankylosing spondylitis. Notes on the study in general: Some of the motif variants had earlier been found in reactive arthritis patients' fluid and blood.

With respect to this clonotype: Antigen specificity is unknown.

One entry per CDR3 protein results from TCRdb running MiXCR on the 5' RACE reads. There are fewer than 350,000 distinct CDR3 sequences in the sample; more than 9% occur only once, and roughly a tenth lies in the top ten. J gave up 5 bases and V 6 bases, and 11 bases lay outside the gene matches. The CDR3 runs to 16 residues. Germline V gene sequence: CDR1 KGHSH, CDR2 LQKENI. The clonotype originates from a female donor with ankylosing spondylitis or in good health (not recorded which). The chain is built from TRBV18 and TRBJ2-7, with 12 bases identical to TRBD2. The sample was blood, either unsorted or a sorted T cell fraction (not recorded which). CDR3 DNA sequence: TGTGCCAGCTCCCAACTAGCGGGAGGACTGGTCGACGAGCAGTACTTC. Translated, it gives CASSQLAGGLVDEQYF.